This TCR beta chain was documented in a study of post-analysis software for immune sequencing data. Overall study results and limits: Relative to controls, patients had five TRBV segments at higher frequency, with TRBV5-6, TRBV5-1 and TRBV20-1 among these. Strong co-clustering by F measure was evident for samples that had been prepared in the same batch.

The TCR beta cDNA libraries carried unique molecular identifiers. Via MiXCR, TCRdb re-called the PCR reads, giving one row per CDR3 protein. The sample yields more than 450,000 distinct CDR3 sequences, around 36% seen once. This CDR3 region has 15 residues. Trimming removed 0 bases from V and 5 bases from J, with 13 bases in between. CDR1 and CDR2 (germline): SGHRS, YFSETQ. About this clonotype itself: Its specificity is not known.

The clonotype originates from a girl between 2 and 17 years old with multiple sclerosis. The material sequenced was blood. The J gene is TRBJ2-3, the V gene TRBV5-1; no clear D. CDR3 DNA: TGCGCCAGCAGCTTGGCCAGCCCAGCCAGAGATACGCAGTATTTT. As protein: CASSLASPARDTQYF.